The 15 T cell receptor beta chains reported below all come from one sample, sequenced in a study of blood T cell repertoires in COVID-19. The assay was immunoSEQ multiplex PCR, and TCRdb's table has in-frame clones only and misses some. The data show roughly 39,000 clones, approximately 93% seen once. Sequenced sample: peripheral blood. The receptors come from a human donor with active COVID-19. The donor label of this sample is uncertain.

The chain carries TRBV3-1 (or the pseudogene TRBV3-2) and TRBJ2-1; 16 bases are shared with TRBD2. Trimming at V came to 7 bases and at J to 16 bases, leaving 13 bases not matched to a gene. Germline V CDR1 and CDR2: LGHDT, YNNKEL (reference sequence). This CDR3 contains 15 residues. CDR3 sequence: CASTPRGLAGGPFFF. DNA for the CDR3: TGTGCCAGCACCCCGAGGGGACTAGCGGGAGGGCCCTTTTTCTTC.

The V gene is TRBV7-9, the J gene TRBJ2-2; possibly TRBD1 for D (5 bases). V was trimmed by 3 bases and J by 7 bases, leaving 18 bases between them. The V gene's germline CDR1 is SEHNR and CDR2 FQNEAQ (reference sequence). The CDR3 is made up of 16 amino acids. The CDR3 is CASSFAVAGLGGELFF. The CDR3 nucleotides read TGTGCCAGCAGCTTCGCCGTAGCAGGGTTGGGCGGGGAGCTGTTTTTT.

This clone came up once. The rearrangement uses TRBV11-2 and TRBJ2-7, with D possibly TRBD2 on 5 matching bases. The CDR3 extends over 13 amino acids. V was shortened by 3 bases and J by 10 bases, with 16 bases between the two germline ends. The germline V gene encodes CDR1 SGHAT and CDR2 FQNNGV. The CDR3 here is CASSFSDAGGQYF. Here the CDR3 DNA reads TGTGCCAGCAGCTTTAGTGACGCGGGCGGACAGTACTTC.

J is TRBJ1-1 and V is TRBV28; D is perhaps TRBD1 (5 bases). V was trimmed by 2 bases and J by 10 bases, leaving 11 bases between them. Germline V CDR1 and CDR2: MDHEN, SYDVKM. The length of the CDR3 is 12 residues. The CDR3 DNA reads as TGTGCCAGCAGTTTAAGGGGCCTAGGAGCTTTCTTT. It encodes CASSLRGLGAFF.

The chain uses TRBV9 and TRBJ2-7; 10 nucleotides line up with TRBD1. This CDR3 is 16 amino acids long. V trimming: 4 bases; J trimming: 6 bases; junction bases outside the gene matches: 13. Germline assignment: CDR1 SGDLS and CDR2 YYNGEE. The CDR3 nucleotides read TGTGCCAGCAGCCTCCGAGGGGACAGGGGTCGGGTCGAGCAGTACTTC. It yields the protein CASSLRGDRGRVEQYF.

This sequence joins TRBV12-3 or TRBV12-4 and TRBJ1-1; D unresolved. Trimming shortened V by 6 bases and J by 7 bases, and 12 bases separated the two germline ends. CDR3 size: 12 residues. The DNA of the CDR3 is TGTGCCAGCAGCCGCGTGCCGATTGAAGCTTTCTTT. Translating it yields CASSRVPIEAFF.

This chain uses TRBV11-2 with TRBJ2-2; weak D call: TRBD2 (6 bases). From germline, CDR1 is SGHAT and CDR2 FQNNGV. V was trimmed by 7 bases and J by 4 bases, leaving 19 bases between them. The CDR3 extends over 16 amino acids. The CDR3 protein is CASKEILASGTGELFF. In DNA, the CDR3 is TGTGCCAGCAAAGAGATTCTAGCGTCGGGCACCGGGGAGCTGTTTTTT.

In DNA, the CDR3 is TGTGCCAGCAGCATGCTTTGGACTAGCGGGAGTTGGGGCACCGGGGAGCTGTTTTTT. Translation: CASSMLWTSGSWGTGELFF. The V gene is TRBV7-9, the J gene TRBJ2-2, with TRBD2 identical over 13 bases. The CDR3 is 19 amino acids. With 5 bases clipped from V and 4 bases from J, the junction kept 13 bases outside the gene matches. Germline CDR1 SEHNR, CDR2 FQNEAQ (reference sequence).

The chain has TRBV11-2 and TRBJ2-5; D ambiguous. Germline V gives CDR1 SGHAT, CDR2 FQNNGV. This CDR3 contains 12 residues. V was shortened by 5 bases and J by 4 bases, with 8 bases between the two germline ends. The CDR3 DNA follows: TGTGCCAGCAGCCATGGCGGAGAGACCCAGTACTTC. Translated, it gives CASSHGGETQYF. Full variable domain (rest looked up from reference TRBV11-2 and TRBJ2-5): EAGVAQSPRYKIIEKRQSVAFWCNPISGHATLYWYQQILGQGPKLLIQFQNNGVVDDSQLPKDRFSAERLKGVDSTLKIQPAKLEDSAVYLCASSHGGETQYFGPGTRLLVL.

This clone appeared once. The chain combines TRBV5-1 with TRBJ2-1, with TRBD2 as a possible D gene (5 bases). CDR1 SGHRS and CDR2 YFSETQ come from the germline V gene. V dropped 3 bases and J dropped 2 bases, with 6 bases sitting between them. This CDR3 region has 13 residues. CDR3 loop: CASSYGTYNEQFF. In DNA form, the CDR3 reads TGCGCCAGCAGCTACGGGACCTACAATGAGCAGTTCTTC.

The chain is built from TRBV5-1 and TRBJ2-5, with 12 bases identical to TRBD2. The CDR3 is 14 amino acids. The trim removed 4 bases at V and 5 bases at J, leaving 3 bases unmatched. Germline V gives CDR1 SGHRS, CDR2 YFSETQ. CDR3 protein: CASSGGLAGETQYF. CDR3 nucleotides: TGCGCCAGCAGCGGAGGACTAGCGGGGGAGACCCAGTACTTC.

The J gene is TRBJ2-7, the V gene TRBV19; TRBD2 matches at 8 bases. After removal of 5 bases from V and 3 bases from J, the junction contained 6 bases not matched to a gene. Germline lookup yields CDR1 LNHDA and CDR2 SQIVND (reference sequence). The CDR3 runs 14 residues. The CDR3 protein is CASSRSGGGYEQYF. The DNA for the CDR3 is TGTGCCAGTAGTCGGTCGGGGGGGGGCTACGAGCAGTACTTC.

The CDR3 loop reads CASSPLGQGAGELFF. CDR3 DNA sequence: TGTGCCAGCAGCCCCCTCGGACAGGGGGCCGGGGAGCTGTTTTTT. V usage is TRBV11-3 and J usage is TRBJ2-2; TRBD1 matches 10 bases. Trimming removed 5 bases from V and 6 bases from J; junction bases left unmatched: 6. The CDR3 totals 15 residues. Germline V gene data show CDR1 as SGHNT and CDR2 as YENEEA.

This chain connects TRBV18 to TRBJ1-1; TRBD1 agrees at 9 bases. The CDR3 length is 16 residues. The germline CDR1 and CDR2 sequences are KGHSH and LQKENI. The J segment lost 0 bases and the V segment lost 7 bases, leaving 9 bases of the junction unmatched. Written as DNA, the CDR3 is TGTGCCAGCTTAACAGGGGGCGCAGGCATGAACACTGAAGCTTTCTTT. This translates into CASLTGGAGMNTEAFF. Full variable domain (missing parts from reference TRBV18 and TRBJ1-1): NAGVMQNPRHLVRRRGQEARLRCSPMKGHSHVYWYRQLPEEGLKFMVYLQKENIIDESGMPKERFSAEFPKEGPSILRIQQVVRGDSAAYFCASLTGGAGMNTEAFFGQGTRLTVV.

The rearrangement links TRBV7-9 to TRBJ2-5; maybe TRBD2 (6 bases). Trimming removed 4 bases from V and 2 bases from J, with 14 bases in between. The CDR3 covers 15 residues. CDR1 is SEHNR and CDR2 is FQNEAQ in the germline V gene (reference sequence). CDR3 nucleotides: TGTGCCAGCAGCTCACGGACTGGGACTCAAGAGACCCAGTACTTC. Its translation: CASSSRTGTQETQYF.